A single sample gave rise to the 13 T cell receptor beta chains below, sequenced in a study of T cells in Graves' hyperthyroidism and ophthalmopathy. Regions amplified from RNA transcripts were the TCR beta CDR3 regions. A first-round RT-PCR of the TCR CDR3 used the HTBI primer set. TCRdb re-analysed the multiplex PCR reads in MiXCR, keeping a single row per CDR3 protein. Here the sample spans fewer than 550,000 distinct CDR3 sequences, less than 20% being singletons. The sequenced material came from blood. All receptors derive from a young woman with Graves' hyperthyroidism.

At least ten counts were recorded for this clonotype. V and J are TRBV2 and TRBJ1-2; 7 bases fit TRBD1. This CDR3 spans 12 amino acids. With V trimmed by 6 bases and J by 6 bases, 4 bases remained unmatched. From germline, CDR1 is SNHLY and CDR2 FYNNEI. CDR3: CASRTGTDGYTF. CDR3 DNA: TGTGCCAGCAGGACAGGGACGGATGGCTACACCTTC. Combining the CDR3 with reference TRBV2 and TRBJ1-2 gives the whole variable domain EPEVTQTPSHQVTQMGQEVILRCVPISNHLYFYWYRQILGQKVEFLVSFYNNEISEKSEIFDDQFSVERPDGSNFTLKIRSTKLEDSAMYFCASRTGTDGYTFGSGTRLTVV.

The sample holds a few counts of this clonotype. The CDR3 region has the DNA TGCGCCAGCAGCTTCGGGGGGGGGGTATTCGAGCAGTACTTC. Protein: CASSFGGGVFEQYF. V and J are TRBV5-1 and TRBJ2-7; the match to TRBD2 covers 8 bases. Germline V lookup: CDR1 SGHRS, CDR2 YFSETQ. The junction had 7 bases not matched to a gene; V was cut back by 2 bases and J by 6 bases. The CDR3 is 14 amino acids. The variable domain in full, with the rest retrieved from reference TRBV5-1 and TRBJ2-7, is KAGVTQTPRYLIKTRGQQVTLSCSPISGHRSVSWYQQTPGQGLQFLFEYFSETQRNKGNFPGRFSGRQFSNSRSEMNVSTLELGDSALYLCASSFGGGVFEQYFGPGTRLTVT.

This clonotype was detected ten times or more. The chain links TRBV27 to TRBJ2-7; D is ambiguous. Germline assignment: CDR1 MNHEY and CDR2 SMNVEV (reference sequence). The germline V and J ends were trimmed by 3 bases and 3 bases, with 9 bases remaining between them. CDR3 length: 13 amino acids. For the CDR3, the DNA is TGTGCCAGCAGTTTGAGTCCATACTACGAGCAGTACTTC. The encoded protein is CASSLSPYYEQYF.

In its sample, this clonotype was seen many times. The chain recombines TRBV7-3 with TRBJ1-2; 9 positions match TRBD1. CDR1 and CDR2 from the germline V gene are SGHTA and FQGTGA. With 5 bases clipped from V and 1 base from J, the junction kept 5 bases outside the gene matches. The CDR3 is 15 amino acids. The DNA for the CDR3 is TGTGCCAGCAGCCCGAAGGGACAGGGTAACTATGGCTACACCTTC. This codes for CASSPKGQGNYGYTF. Complete variable domain (other parts from reference TRBV7-3 and TRBJ1-2): GAGVSQTPSNKVTEKGKYVELRCDPISGHTALYWYRQSLGQGPEFLIYFQGTGAADDSGLPNDRFFAVRPEGSVSTLKIQRTERGDSAVYLCASSPKGQGNYGYTFGSGTRLTVV.

The V gene is TRBV7-9, the J gene TRBJ2-7; 7 bases map to TRBD2. The V gene end was trimmed by 5 bases and the J gene end by 6 bases; junction bases not matched to a gene: 13. This CDR3 region has 15 residues. Looked up from germline, CDR1 is SEHNR and CDR2 is FQNEAQ (reference sequence). The CDR3 sequence: CASSPPGGPEPEQYF. In nucleotides, the CDR3 is TGTGCCAGCAGCCCTCCGGGAGGACCCGAGCCCGAGCAGTACTTC.

This clonotype was observed a handful of times. The gene calls are TRBV20-1 and TRBJ2-5; possibly TRBD2 for D (5 bases). The germline V gene encodes CDR1 DFQATT and CDR2 SNEGSKA (reference sequence). Trimming took 7 bases from V and 3 from J, leaving 12 bases between them. The CDR3 has 12 residues. As DNA, the CDR3 is TGCAGTGGGTTACAGAGGGAAGAGACCCAGTACTTC. Translated, it gives CSGLQREETQYF.

This clonotype was counted only a few times. The rearrangement uses TRBV10-3 and TRBJ1-5, with TRBD1 as a possible D gene (5 bases). Germline-derived CDR1 and CDR2 are ENHRY and SYGVKD. The germline V and J ends were trimmed by 6 bases and 2 bases, with 11 bases remaining between them. CDR3 length: 14 residues. This CDR3 reads CAISQGGGNQPQHF. The CDR3 DNA follows: TGTGCCATCAGCCAGGGAGGCGGCAATCAGCCCCAGCATTTT.

This clonotype was seen many times. The chain couples TRBV20-1 to TRBJ2-7; 10 bases match TRBD2. Germline CDR1 reads DFQATT; CDR2 reads SNEGSKA (reference sequence). This CDR3 is built from 16 residues. V shed 4 bases and J 1 base; nucleotides not matched to a gene: 10. CDR3 protein: CSAKVISGRNSYEQYF. In DNA form, the CDR3 reads TGCAGTGCTAAGGTTATTAGCGGGAGGAATTCCTACGAGCAGTACTTC.

Concerning this clonotype itself: A much larger clone sits a single nucleotide away, making a read error possible. The chain's CDR3 is CASSLGEKDTQYF. CDR3 nucleotide sequence: TGTGCCAGCAGTTTAGGGGAAAAAGATACGCAGTATTTT. The V gene is TRBV27, the J gene TRBJ2-3; D call uncertain. With 2 bases removed from V and 5 bases from J, the gap between germline ends came to 8 bases. The CDR3 has 13 amino acids. Germline V CDR1 and CDR2: MNHEY, SMNVEV (reference sequence).

The chain joins TRBV4-3 to TRBJ1-4; D not resolved. The germline V gene has CDR1 LGHNA and CDR2 YSLEER. Trimming took 2 bases from V and 8 from J, leaving 12 bases between them. There are 14 residues in the CDR3. CDR3 sequence: CASSQFGVKEKLFF. The DNA of the CDR3 is TGCGCCAGCAGCCAATTCGGGGTGAAGGAAAAACTGTTTTTT.

The table lists this clonotype with many counts. The V gene is TRBV11-2, the J gene TRBJ2-3; TRBD2 might be the D (6 bases). V was cut by 5 bases and J by 1 base, with 16 bases left in between. This CDR3 has 16 amino acids. From germline, CDR1 is SGHAT and CDR2 FQNNGV. The CDR3 bases are TGTGCCAGCAGCCACACCCCCGGAGGGGGCACAGATACGCAGTATTTT. This translates into CASSHTPGGGTDTQYF.

The J gene is TRBJ2-1, the V gene TRBV6-1; D tentatively reads TRBD1 or TRBD2 (5 bases each). The V and J ends lost 6 bases and 4 bases respectively, with 16 bases between them. The CDR3 extends over 15 amino acids. The V gene's germline CDR1 is MNHNS and CDR2 SASEGT. The CDR3 sequence: CASSRVGELYNEQFF. CDR3 bases: TGTGCCAGCAGCCGCGTGGGGGAGCTGTACAATGAGCAGTTCTTC.

This clonotype was seen at least ten times. This chain uses TRBV28 with TRBJ1-2; the D gene is possibly TRBD1 (5 bases). The V end lost 6 bases, the J end lost 7 bases, and 12 bases lay between the germline ends. This CDR3 contains 12 residues. Germline loops: CDR1 MDHEN, CDR2 SYDVKM. This CDR3 is CASREMDTGYTF. The CDR3 DNA sequence: TGTGCCAGCAGGGAGATGGACACTGGCTACACCTTC.